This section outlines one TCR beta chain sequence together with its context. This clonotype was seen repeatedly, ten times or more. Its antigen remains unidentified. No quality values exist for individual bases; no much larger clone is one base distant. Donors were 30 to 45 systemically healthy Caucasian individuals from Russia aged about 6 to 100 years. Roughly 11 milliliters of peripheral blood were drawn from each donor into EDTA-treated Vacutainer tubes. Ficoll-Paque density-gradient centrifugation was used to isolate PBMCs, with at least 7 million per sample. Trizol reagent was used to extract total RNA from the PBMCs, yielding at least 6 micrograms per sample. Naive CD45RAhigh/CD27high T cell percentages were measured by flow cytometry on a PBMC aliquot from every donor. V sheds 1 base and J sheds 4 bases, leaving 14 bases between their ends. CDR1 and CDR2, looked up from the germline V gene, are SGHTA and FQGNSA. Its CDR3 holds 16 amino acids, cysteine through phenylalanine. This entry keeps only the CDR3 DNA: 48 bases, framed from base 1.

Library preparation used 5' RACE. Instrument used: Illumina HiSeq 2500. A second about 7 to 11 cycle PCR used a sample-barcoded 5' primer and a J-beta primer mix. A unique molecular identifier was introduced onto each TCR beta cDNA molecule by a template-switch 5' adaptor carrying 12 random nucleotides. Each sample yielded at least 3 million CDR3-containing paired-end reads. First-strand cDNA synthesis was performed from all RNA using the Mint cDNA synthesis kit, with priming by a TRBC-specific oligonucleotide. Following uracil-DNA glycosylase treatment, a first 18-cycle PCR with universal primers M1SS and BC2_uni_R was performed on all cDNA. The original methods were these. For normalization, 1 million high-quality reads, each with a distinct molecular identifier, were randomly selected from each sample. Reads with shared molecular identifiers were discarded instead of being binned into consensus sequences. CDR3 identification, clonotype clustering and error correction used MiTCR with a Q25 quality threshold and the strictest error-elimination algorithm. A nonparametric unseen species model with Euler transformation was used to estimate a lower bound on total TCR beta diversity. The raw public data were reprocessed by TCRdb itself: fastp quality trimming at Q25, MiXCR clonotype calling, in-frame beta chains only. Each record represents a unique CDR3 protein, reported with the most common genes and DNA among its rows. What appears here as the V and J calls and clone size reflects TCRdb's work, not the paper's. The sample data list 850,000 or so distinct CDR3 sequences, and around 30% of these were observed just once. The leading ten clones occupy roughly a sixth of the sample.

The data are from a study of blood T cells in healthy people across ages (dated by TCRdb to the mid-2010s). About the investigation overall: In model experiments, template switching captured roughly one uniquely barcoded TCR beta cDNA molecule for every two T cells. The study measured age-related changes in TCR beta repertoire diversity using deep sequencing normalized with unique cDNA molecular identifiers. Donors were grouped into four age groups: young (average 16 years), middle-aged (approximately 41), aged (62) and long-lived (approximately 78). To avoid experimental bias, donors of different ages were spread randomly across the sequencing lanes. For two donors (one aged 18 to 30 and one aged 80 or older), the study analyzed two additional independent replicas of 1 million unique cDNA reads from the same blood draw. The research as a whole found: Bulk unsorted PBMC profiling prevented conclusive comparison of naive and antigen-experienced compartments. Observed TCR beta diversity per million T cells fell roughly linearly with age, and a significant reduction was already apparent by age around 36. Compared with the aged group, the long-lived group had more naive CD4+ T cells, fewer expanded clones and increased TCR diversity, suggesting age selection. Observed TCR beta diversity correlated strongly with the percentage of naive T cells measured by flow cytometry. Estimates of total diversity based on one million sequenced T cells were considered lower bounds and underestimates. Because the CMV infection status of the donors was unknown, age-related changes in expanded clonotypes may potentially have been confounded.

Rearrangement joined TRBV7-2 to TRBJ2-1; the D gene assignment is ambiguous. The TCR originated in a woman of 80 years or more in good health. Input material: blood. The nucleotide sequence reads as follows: TGTGCCAGCAGCTTAGAGTTGGTAGGCAGTTACAATGAGCAGTTCTTC. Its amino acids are CASSLELVGSYNEQFF.